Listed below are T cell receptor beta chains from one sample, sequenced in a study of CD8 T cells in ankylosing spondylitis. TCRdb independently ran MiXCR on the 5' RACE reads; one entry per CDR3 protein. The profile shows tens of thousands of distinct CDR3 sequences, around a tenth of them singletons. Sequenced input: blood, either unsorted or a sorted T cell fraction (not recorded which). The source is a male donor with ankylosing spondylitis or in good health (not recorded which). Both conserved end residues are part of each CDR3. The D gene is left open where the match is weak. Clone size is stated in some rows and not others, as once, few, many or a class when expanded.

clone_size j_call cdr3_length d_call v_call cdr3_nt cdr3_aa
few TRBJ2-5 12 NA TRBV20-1 TGCAGTGCTAGCTACAGACAAGAGACCCAGTACTTC CSASYRQETQYF
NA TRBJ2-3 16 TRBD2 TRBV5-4 TGTGCCAGCAGCCGAGCTAGCGGGAGGGCTCCAGATACGCAGTATTTT CASSRASGRAPDTQYF
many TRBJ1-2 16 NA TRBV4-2 TGTGCCAGCAGCCGGAGCACAGGTGGGGGCAACTATGGCTACACCTTC CASSRSTGGGNYGYTF
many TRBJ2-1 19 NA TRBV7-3 TGTGCCAGCAGCTTAGGTATTCGTAGGGTCCCTAGTGTAAACAATGAGCAGTTCTTC CASSLGIRRVPSVNNEQFF
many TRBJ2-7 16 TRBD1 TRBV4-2 TGTGCCAGCAGCCACCCAACCGGGACAGGGGACTACGAGCAGTACTTC CASSHPTGTGDYEQYF
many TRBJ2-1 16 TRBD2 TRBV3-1 TGTGCCAGCAGCCAAGGGGCGGCTAGCGGGAGGAATGAGCAGTTCTTC CASSQGAASGRNEQFF
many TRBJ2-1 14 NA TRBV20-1 TGCAGTGTCCCCGGGGTACTAGATTCGGATGAGCAGTTCTTC CSVPGVLDSDEQFF
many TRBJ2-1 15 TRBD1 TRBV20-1 TGCAGTGCTGGGAACCCCGTGACAGGGTCAAGTGAGCAGTTCTTC CSAGNPVTGSSEQFF
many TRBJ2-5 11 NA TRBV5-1 TGCGCCAGCAGCGACCAAGAGACCCAGTACTTC CASSDQETQYF
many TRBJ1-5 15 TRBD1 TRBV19 TGTGCCAGTAGACCAGGGGGATGGGGCAATCAGCCCCAGCATTTT CASRPGGWGNQPQHF
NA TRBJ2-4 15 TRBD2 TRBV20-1 TGCAGTGCCCTAGCGGATGCCGTGGGGAAAAACATTCAGTACTTC CSALADAVGKNIQYF
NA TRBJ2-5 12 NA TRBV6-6 TGTGCCAGCAGATACGGGGAAGAGACCCAGTACTTC CASRYGEETQYF
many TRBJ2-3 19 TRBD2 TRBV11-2 TGTGCCAGCAGCCCATACCCTAGAGGCGGGAGAGTCCTCACAGATACGCAGTATTTT CASSPYPRGGRVLTDTQYF
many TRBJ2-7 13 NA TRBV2 TGTGCCAGCAGTGAATTGCCCCCTGGCGAGCAGTACTTC CASSELPPGEQYF
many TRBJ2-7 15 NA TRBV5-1 TGCGCCAGCGGGGGCCCGGGTAGCGACGGGTACGAGCAGTACTTC CASGGPGSDGYEQYF
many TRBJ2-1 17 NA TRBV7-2 TGTGCCAGCAGCTTCTCTGGAGTCGGGAGATTGGGGGGTGAGCAGTTCTTC CASSFSGVGRLGGEQFF
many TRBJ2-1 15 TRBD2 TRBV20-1 TGCAGTGCTACGGGGACTAGCGGGAATTACAATGAGCAGTTCTTC CSATGTSGNYNEQFF
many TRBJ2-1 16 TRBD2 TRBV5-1 TGCGCCAGCAGCTTGTACAGCGGGAGCTCCTACAATGAGCAGTTCTTC CASSLYSGSSYNEQFF
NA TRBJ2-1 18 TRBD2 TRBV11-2 TGTGCCAGCAGCTTAAGACCTACGGGGACTAGCGAGCACAATGAGCAGTTCTTC CASSLRPTGTSEHNEQFF
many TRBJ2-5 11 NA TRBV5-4 TGTGCCAGCAGCGCGGGGGAGACCCAGTACTTC CASSAGETQYF
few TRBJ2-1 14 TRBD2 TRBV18 TGTGCCAGCTCGCTTCAAAGACTAGCAAATGAGCAGTTCTTC CASSLQRLANEQFF
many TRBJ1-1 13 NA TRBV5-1 TGCGCCAGCAGCCCTCGATTGAACACTGAAGCTTTCTTT CASSPRLNTEAFF
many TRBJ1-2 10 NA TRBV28 TGTGCCAGCAGTTTAGGGGGCTACACCTTC CASSLGGYTF
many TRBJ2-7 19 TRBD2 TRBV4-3 TGCGCCAGCAGCCGAGGCTGGACTAGCGGGAGTTCAACCCCGTGGGAGCAGTACTTC CASSRGWTSGSSTPWEQYF
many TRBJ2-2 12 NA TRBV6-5 TGTGCCTCGGGGTTGGGGACCGGGGAGCTGTTTTTT CASGLGTGELFF